This T cell receptor beta chain was obtained from a study of identical twins. The study's findings and limits: Sharing of beta out-of-frame sequences by twins showed a weaker excess. Carriage of fewer insertions was seen in abundant cord blood beta clonotypes, whereas memory repertoires showed none.

The sample holds a few counts of this clonotype. Antigen: not known. Each cDNA held unique molecular identifiers, and template switching gave it a universal primer site. MiXCR, run by TCRdb on the 5' RACE reads, gives a single entry per CDR3 protein. The data contain fewer than 650,000 distinct CDR3 sequences, roughly 6.6% of them singletons. These data are also associated with another study on yellow fever vaccine responses in identical twins. Turning to that study: Among the twins, the vaccine T cell response reportedly seemed partly convergent and partly personalized.

The sequenced sample consisted of PBMCs. The receptor's source is a young woman in good health.

The CDR3 is CASSEMRTANTGELFF. DNA for the CDR3: TGTGCCAGCAGTGAAATGAGGACAGCGAACACCGGGGAGCTGTTTTTT. The chain is built from TRBV12-3 or TRBV12-4 and TRBJ2-2, with D tentatively TRBD1 (6 bases). Trimming pared 5 bases from V and 0 bases from J, leaving 13 bases between. The length of the CDR3 is 16 residues.